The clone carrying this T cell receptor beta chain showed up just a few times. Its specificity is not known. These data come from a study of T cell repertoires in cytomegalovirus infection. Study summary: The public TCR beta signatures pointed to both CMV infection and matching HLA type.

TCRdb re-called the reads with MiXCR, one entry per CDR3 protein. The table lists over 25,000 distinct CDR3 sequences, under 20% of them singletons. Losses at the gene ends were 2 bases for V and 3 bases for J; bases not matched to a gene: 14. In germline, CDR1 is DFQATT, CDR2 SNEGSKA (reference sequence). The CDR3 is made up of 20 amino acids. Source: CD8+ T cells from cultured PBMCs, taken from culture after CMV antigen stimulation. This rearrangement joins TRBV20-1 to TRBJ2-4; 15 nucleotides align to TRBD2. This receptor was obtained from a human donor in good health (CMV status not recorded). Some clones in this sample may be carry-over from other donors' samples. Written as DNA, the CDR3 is TGCAGTGCTAGACCTCCCGGACTAGCGGGGGGGAGGGGATTCAAAAACATTCAGTACTTC. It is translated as CSARPPGLAGGRGFKNIQYF.